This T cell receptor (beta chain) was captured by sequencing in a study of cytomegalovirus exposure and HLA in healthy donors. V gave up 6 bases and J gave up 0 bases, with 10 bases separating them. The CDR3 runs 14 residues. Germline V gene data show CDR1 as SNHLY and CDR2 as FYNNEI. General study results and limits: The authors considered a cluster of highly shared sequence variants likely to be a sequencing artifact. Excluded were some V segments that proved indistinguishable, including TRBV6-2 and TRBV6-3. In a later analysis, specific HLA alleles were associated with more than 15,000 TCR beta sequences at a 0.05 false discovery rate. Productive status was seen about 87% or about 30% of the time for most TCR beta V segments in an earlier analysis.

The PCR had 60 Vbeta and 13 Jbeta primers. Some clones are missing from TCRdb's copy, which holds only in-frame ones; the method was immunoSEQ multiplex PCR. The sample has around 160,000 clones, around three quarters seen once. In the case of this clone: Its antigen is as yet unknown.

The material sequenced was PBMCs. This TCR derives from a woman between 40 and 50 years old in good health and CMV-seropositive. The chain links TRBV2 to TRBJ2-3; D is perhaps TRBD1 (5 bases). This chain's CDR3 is CASRGALSTDTQYF. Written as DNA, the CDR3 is TGTGCCAGCAGAGGGGCCCTAAGCACAGATACGCAGTATTTT.